This TCR beta chain was captured in a study of regulatory T cells in long-lasting Graves disease. The time point here: persistent/refractory GD, antithyroid drugs over 5 years with positive TRAb. The TCR library was made from RNA extracted from PBMCs. The peripheral blood volume drawn was roughly 8.7 milliliters, and it was collected into EDTA tubes. Germline lookup yields CDR1 ENHRY and CDR2 SYGVKD. The CDR3 spans 13 residues. The V segment lost 5 bases and the J segment 3 bases; nucleotides outside the gene matches: 3. Points from the study as a whole: More public clonotypes were shared by persistent patients (about 2,700) than by new patients (approximately 990).

The TCR beta library used iRepertoire HTBI primers with Arm-PCR amplification of CDR3. TCRdb reprocessed the multiplex PCR reads with MiXCR, giving one entry per CDR3 protein. The table records 500,000 to 800,000 distinct CDR3 sequences, about 32% of them present only once. This clonotype has only a few counts. Its antigen is currently unknown. This receptor was obtained from a female donor with Graves disease. Sequencing used peripheral blood mononuclear cells (PBMCs), obtained when the disease was refractory, from a patient treated with antithyroid drugs. The V call is TRBV10-3, the J call TRBJ1-1, with 7 bases fitting TRBD1. In nucleotides, the CDR3 is TGTGCCATCAGTAACAGGGGTGACACTGAAGCTTTCTTT. It is translated as CAISNRGDTEAFF.